The T cell receptor (beta chain) under discussion was sequenced for a study of blood T cell repertoires in COVID-19. Germline assignment: CDR1 MNHEY and CDR2 SMNVEV (reference sequence). The CDR3 loop spans 13 amino acids. Trimming cost V 6 bases and J 7 bases, with 15 bases left between them. The table came from immunoSEQ multiplex PCR; TCRdb's copy has only in-frame clones and leaves some out. The sample yields 150,000 to 200,000 clones, about 82% seen once. The source is a woman aged 80 or over with COVID-19, enrolled during active disease. The sample comprised peripheral blood. V and J are TRBV27 and TRBJ1-1; D remains ambiguous. CDR3 region: CASSPRGGGEAFF. Written as DNA, the CDR3 is TGTGCCAGCAGCCCTCGGGGAGGAGGTGAAGCTTTCTTT.